What follows are 27 T cell receptor beta chains derived from one specimen sequenced in a study of graft-versus-host responses after intestinal transplantation. Generated by immunoSEQ multiplex PCR, the TCRdb table keeps only in-frame clones and is missing some. The sample yields about 120,000 clones, approximately 90% seen once. Their recognized antigens are unknown. This material consisted of unstimulated CD4+ T cells sorted from spleen or lymph node cells, taken before transplant. The receptors come from a human donor who was the organ donor for an intestinal transplant.

This sequence joins TRBV9 and TRBJ2-1; TRBD2 agrees at 7 bases. Per germline, CDR1 SGDLS and CDR2 YYNGEE. V dropped 0 bases and J dropped 4; count of bases not matched to a gene: 4. There are 15 residues in the CDR3. The CDR3: CASSVGAGLYNEQFF. Here the CDR3 DNA reads TGTGCCAGCAGCGTAGGAGCGGGGCTATACAATGAGCAGTTCTTC.

J is TRBJ2-5 and V is TRBV9, with D possibly being TRBD2 (6 bases). The CDR3 has 13 residues. Germline V gene data show CDR1 as SGDLS and CDR2 as YYNGEE. V lost 2 bases and J 5 bases, leaving 10 bases between the germline ends. CDR3 sequence reads: CASSVRGGETQYF. DNA for the CDR3: TGTGCCAGCAGCGTTAGGGGAGGCGAGACCCAGTACTTC.

V is TRBV7-8 and J is TRBJ2-3; maybe TRBD1 (6 bases). V dropped 1 base and J dropped 2 bases, with 7 bases sitting between them. The germline V gene has CDR1 SGHVS and CDR2 FQNEAQ. This CDR3 comprises 14 residues. The DNA for the CDR3 is TGTGCCAGCAGCTTAGTGGGGGCCACAGATACGCAGTATTTT. This gives the protein CASSLVGATDTQYF.

J is TRBJ1-2 and V is TRBV29-1, with D possibly TRBD1 on 5 matching bases. The germline V gene has CDR1 SQVTM and CDR2 ANQGSEA. The CDR3 is 12 residues long. Trimming took off 7 bases at V and 3 bases at J, with 12 bases between the two ends. For the CDR3, the DNA is TGCAGCGCCCCGGGAGGGGACTATGGCTACACCTTC. Translation gives CSAPGGDYGYTF.

The J gene is TRBJ2-7, the V gene TRBV4-1, with TRBD2 matching over 10 bases. The germline V gene encodes CDR1 MGHRA and CDR2 YSYEKL. The CDR3 length is 16 residues. Germline trimming cut 0 bases from V and 6 bases from J; bases unmatched to any gene: 8. The CDR3 bases are TGCGCCAGCAGCCAAGAGGGTCTAGCGGGAGTGCGCGAGCAGTACTTC. This gives the protein CASSQEGLAGVREQYF.

CDR3 in amino acids: CAWNRDRGTEAFF. The CDR3 coding sequence is TGTGCCTGGAACAGAGACAGGGGGACTGAAGCTTTCTTT. V usage is TRBV30 and J usage is TRBJ1-1; 9 bases are shared with TRBD1. V trimming: 4 bases; J trimming: 5 bases; junction bases outside the gene matches: 5. The germline V gene encodes CDR1 GTSNPN and CDR2 SVGIG (reference sequence). The CDR3 runs 13 residues.

On this clone: Other DNA sequences in the sample encode the same CDR3. The V and J genes are TRBV18 and TRBJ1-2; perhaps TRBD1 as D (5 bases). Germline CDR1 reads KGHSH; CDR2 reads LQKENI. CDR3 length equals 14 residues. The V and J ends lost 2 bases and 8 bases respectively, with 15 bases between them. CDR3 sequence reads: CASSPSGGEEGYTF. The CDR3 DNA follows: TGTGCCAGCTCACCATCTGGAGGGGAGGAAGGCTACACCTTC.

The rearrangement joins TRBV19 to TRBJ2-3, with 7 bases fitting TRBD1. Germline V gene data show CDR1 as LNHDA and CDR2 as SQIVND (reference sequence). The CDR3 length is 14 residues. The trim removed 5 bases at V and 1 base at J, leaving 3 bases unmatched. CDR3 DNA sequence: TGTGCCAGTAGTCTACAGGGGCGCACAGATACGCAGTATTTT. Translation gives CASSLQGRTDTQYF.

DNA of the CDR3: TGTGCCAGCAGCTTGACTAGCGGGGCAACCTACGAGCAGTACTTC. This gives the protein CASSLTSGATYEQYF. The genes are TRBV7-2 and TRBJ2-7, with 11 bases that match TRBD2. The ends lost 3 bases at V and 2 bases at J; junction bases unmatched: 3. This CDR3 has 15 amino acids. Germline CDR1 is SGHTA and CDR2 is FQGNSA.

This sequence joins TRBV25-1 and TRBJ1-2, with 7 bases identical to TRBD1. The V gene's germline CDR1 is MGHDK and CDR2 SYGVNS. This CDR3 region has 15 residues. Germline trimming cut 4 bases from V and 8 bases from J; bases unmatched to any gene: 13. The CDR3 loop is CASSVPGVGGEGYTF. Here the CDR3 DNA reads TGTGCCAGCAGTGTCCCAGGGGTAGGGGGCGAAGGCTACACCTTC.

The rearrangement uses TRBV7-8 and TRBJ2-3; 8 nucleotides align to TRBD1. The V gene end was trimmed by 5 bases and the J gene end by 0 bases; junction bases not matched to a gene: 7. Germline V lookup: CDR1 SGHVS, CDR2 FQNEAQ. This CDR3 contains 16 residues. The CDR3 sequence: CASSPRQGASTDTQYF. DNA for the CDR3: TGTGCCAGCAGCCCCCGTCAGGGGGCCAGCACAGATACGCAGTATTTT.

With regard to this clone: Other DNA sequences of this sample code for an identical CDR3. The CDR3 DNA reads as TGTGCCAGCAGTTTGGTCGGGCAGCCCCAGCATTTT. It translates to CASSLVGQPQHF. V is TRBV28 and J is TRBJ1-5; D is unclear. CDR3 length: 12 residues. Germline V CDR1 and CDR2: MDHEN, SYDVKM. V was cut by 3 bases and J by 7 bases, with 7 bases left in between.

This chain joins TRBV19 and TRBJ2-2; maybe TRBD2 (5 bases). This CDR3 is 13 amino acids long. Germline CDR1 and CDR2: LNHDA and SQIVND (reference sequence). V was cut by 8 bases and J by 3 bases, with 10 bases left in between. CDR3 region: CASLNSDTGELFF. The DNA for the CDR3 is TGTGCCAGTCTCAATAGCGACACCGGGGAGCTGTTTTTT.

This clone was counted a single time. The rearrangement joins TRBV11-2 to TRBJ2-1; D is uncertain. The CDR3 length is 14 residues. The germline CDR1 and CDR2 sequences are SGHAT and FQNNGV. Trimming took off 1 base at V and 4 bases at J, with 8 bases between the two ends. The CDR3: CASSLGDKYNEQFF. In DNA, the CDR3 is TGTGCCAGCAGCTTAGGCGATAAGTACAATGAGCAGTTCTTC.

The chain recombines TRBV19 with TRBJ2-2; weak D call: TRBD2 (5 bases). The CDR3 length is 15 residues. Germline lookup yields CDR1 LNHDA and CDR2 SQIVND (reference sequence). Trimming cost V 5 bases and J 0 bases, with 10 bases left between them. CDR3 amino acids: CASSSPRANTGELFF. The CDR3 nucleotides are TGTGCCAGTAGTTCCCCGAGGGCGAACACCGGGGAGCTGTTTTTT.

This clone was seen just once. This rearrangement joins TRBV30 to TRBJ2-3, with D perhaps TRBD2 (6 bases). V lost 3 bases, J lost 1 base, and 14 bases lay in between. CDR3 length equals 15 residues. Germline CDR1 and CDR2: GTSNPN and SVGIG (reference sequence). In nucleotides, the CDR3 is TGTGCCTGGAGCCAACCCCCGGGAGGCACAGATACGCAGTATTTT. Translated, it gives CAWSQPPGGTDTQYF.

The chain has TRBV2 and TRBJ1-4; D is perhaps TRBD1 (5 bases). The V end was cut by 5 bases, the J end by 5 bases, with 12 bases between. The germline CDR1 and CDR2 sequences are SNHLY and FYNNEI. The CDR3 is 14 residues long. Written as DNA, the CDR3 is TGTGCCAGCAGTCGCCGGGACGGCAATGAAAAACTGTTTTTT. Its translation is CASSRRDGNEKLFF.

The V and J genes are TRBV15 and TRBJ1-1, with no clear D. The CDR3 is 13 amino acids. Germline loops: CDR1 LNHNV, CDR2 YYDKDF (reference sequence). V was trimmed by 3 bases and J by 5 bases, leaving 10 bases between them. The CDR3 DNA reads TGTGCCACCAGCAGTGAAGCGGGGACTGAAGCTTTCTTT. Translated: CATSSEAGTEAFF.

This sequence joins TRBV7-7 and TRBJ2-1; 7 nucleotides line up with TRBD1. With V trimmed by 1 base and J by 12 bases, 3 bases remained unmatched. Germline values: CDR1 SSHAT, CDR2 FNYEAQ (reference sequence). The CDR3 covers 12 residues. The CDR3 spells CASSLGGGRQFF. In DNA form, the CDR3 reads TGTGCCAGCAGCTTAGGAGGGGGCAGGCAGTTCTTC.

This chain uses TRBV2 with TRBJ1-5, with a tentative D call TRBD1 (5 bases). The V and J ends lost 3 bases and 3 bases respectively, with 9 bases between them. This CDR3 spans 14 amino acids. Looked up from germline, CDR1 is SNHLY and CDR2 is FYNNEI. This CDR3 reads CASSDRVPNQPQHF. The CDR3 bases are TGTGCCAGCAGTGACAGGGTTCCCAATCAGCCCCAGCATTTT. Full variable domain (outside the CDR3, taken from reference TRBV2 and TRBJ1-5): EPEVTQTPSHQVTQMGQEVILRCVPISNHLYFYWYRQILGQKVEFLVSFYNNEISEKSEIFDDQFSVERPDGSNFTLKIRSTKLEDSAMYFCASSDRVPNQPQHFGDGTRLSIL.

This clone has only one observation. The chain couples TRBV5-1 to TRBJ2-1; TRBD2 matches at 14 bases. CDR1 SGHRS and CDR2 YFSETQ come from the germline V gene. The V gene end was trimmed by 4 bases and the J gene end by 6 bases; junction bases not matched to a gene: 3. This CDR3 region has 15 residues. The CDR3 bases are TGCGCCAGCAGCCCTGGGACTAGCGGGAGCAATGAGCAGTTCTTC. As protein: CASSPGTSGSNEQFF.

V gene TRBV19 combines with J gene TRBJ1-1, with D tentatively TRBD1 (5 bases). V was pared by 5 bases and J by 4 bases, with 14 bases between. CDR3 size: 14 residues. Germline CDR1 and CDR2: LNHDA and SQIVND (reference sequence). CDR3 nucleotide sequence: TGTGCCAGTAGTTCGGTGGTGAGGGGCACTGAAGCTTTCTTT. Protein product: CASSSVVRGTEAFF.

J is TRBJ1-4 and V is TRBV11-2; TRBD1 matches 7 bases. The germline CDR1 and CDR2 sequences are SGHAT and FQNNGV. V was clipped by 8 bases and J by 4 bases; unmatched bases: 10. The CDR3 runs to 15 residues. The CDR3 is CASALGTAFNEKLFF. CDR3 in DNA: TGTGCCAGCGCCCTTGGGACAGCGTTTAATGAAAAACTGTTTTTT.

The rearrangement links TRBV5-1 to TRBJ1-3; D not certain. Germline CDR1 and CDR2: SGHRS and YFSETQ. The CDR3 contains 11 residues. Trimming cost V 2 bases and J 3 bases, with 0 bases left between them. CDR3 DNA sequence: TGCGCCAGCAGCTTTGGAAACACCATATATTTT. It is translated as CASSFGNTIYF.

The chain links TRBV5-1 to TRBJ2-7; a possible D gene is TRBD2 (5 bases). In germline, CDR1 is SGHRS, CDR2 YFSETQ. This CDR3 has 13 amino acids. V dropped 2 bases and J dropped 3 bases, with 9 bases sitting between them. The CDR3 here is CASSFVGIYEQYF. For the CDR3, the DNA is TGCGCCAGCAGCTTCGTCGGGATCTACGAGCAGTACTTC. The entire variable domain, with the rest obtained from reference TRBV5-1 and TRBJ2-7, is as follows: KAGVTQTPRYLIKTRGQQVTLSCSPISGHRSVSWYQQTPGQGLQFLFEYFSETQRNKGNFPGRFSGRQFSNSRSEMNVSTLELGDSALYLCASSFVGIYEQYFGPGTRLTVT.

The V call is TRBV5-4, the J call TRBJ2-2, with TRBD1 matching over 11 bases. This CDR3 has 18 residues. Germline assignment: CDR1 SGHNT and CDR2 YYREEE (reference sequence). V shed 4 bases, J shed 5 bases, and the junction held 13 bases outside the gene matches. This chain's CDR3 is CASSREPDRGQGTGELFF. In DNA, the CDR3 is TGTGCCAGCAGCCGGGAACCGGACAGGGGGCAGGGGACCGGGGAGCTGTTTTTT.

The rearrangement joins TRBV7-9 to TRBJ2-3, with 10 bases lining up with TRBD2. Germline assignment: CDR1 SEHNR and CDR2 FQNEAQ (reference sequence). The CDR3 sequence is 18 residues long. Germline trimming cut 1 base from V and 4 bases from J; bases unmatched to any gene: 11. The CDR3 DNA follows: TGTGCCAGCAGCTTAGGAGGGACTAGCGTACCTAGCGCAGATACGCAGTATTTT. This translates into CASSLGGTSVPSADTQYF.